These T cell receptor beta chains were read from a single sample in a study of graft-versus-host responses after intestinal transplantation. For these TCRs, the target antigens are not known. Profiling relied on immunoSEQ multiplex PCR, and the TCRdb table lists in-frame clones only, not all of them. Here the sample spans about 41,000 clones, about 95% being singletons. The starting material was unstimulated CD8+ T cells sorted from spleen or lymph node cells, obtained before transplant. These receptors were collected from a human donor who was the organ donor for an intestinal transplant. CDR3s include the opening cysteine and the closing phenylalanine or tryptophan. A D gene is named only where the DNA matches it firmly. Clone sizes are given selectively: once, few, many, or a class where the clone is expanded.

cdr3_nt: TGCGCCAGCAGCTTGGCCACCGGGACTCCCGGGGAGCTGTTTTTT
cdr3_aa: CASSLATGTPGELFF
v_call: TRBV5-1
d_call: NA
clone_size: NA
j_call: TRBJ2-2

cdr3_nt: TGTGCCAGCAGACGGACAGGGGAAAATTCACCCCTCCACTTT
cdr3_aa: CASRRTGENSPLHF
v_call: TRBV2
d_call: TRBD1
clone_size: NA
j_call: TRBJ1-6

cdr3_nt: TGTGCCAGCGGCTCCCGACGCAGCAATGAGCAGTTCTTC
cdr3_aa: CASGSRRSNEQFF
v_call: TRBV27
d_call: NA
clone_size: NA
j_call: TRBJ2-1

cdr3_nt: TGTGCCAGCAGAGAACTAGCGGGGGCTGCCTACGAGCAGTACTTC
cdr3_aa: CASRELAGAAYEQYF
v_call: TRBV27
d_call: TRBD2
clone_size: NA
j_call: TRBJ2-7

cdr3_nt: TGTGCCAGCAGCCTCCTAGCGGGGGGCTCCTACGAGCAGTACTTC
cdr3_aa: CASSLLAGGSYEQYF
v_call: TRBV7-2
d_call: TRBD2
clone_size: NA
j_call: TRBJ2-7

cdr3_nt: TGTGCCAGCAGCCGCGGACAGGAATACGTGGGGACTGAAGCTTTCTTT
cdr3_aa: CASSRGQEYVGTEAFF
v_call: TRBV7-6
d_call: TRBD1
clone_size: NA
j_call: TRBJ1-1

cdr3_nt: TGTGCCAGCAGTGACCCAGGGAACACTGAAGCTTTCTTT
cdr3_aa: CASSDPGNTEAFF
v_call: TRBV2
d_call: NA
clone_size: NA
j_call: TRBJ1-1

cdr3_nt: TGTGCCAGCAGCGGGGGTAGCCACGAGCAGTACTTC
cdr3_aa: CASSGGSHEQYF
v_call: TRBV9
d_call: NA
clone_size: NA
j_call: TRBJ2-7

cdr3_nt: TGTGCCAGCAGCGTAGGAGGCGGGGACTCCAGCACAGATACGCAGTATTTT
cdr3_aa: CASSVGGGDSSTDTQYF
v_call: TRBV9
d_call: NA
clone_size: NA
j_call: TRBJ2-3

cdr3_nt: TGCGCCAGCAGCTTGGAGGCGGGCTCCTACGAGCAGTACTTC
cdr3_aa: CASSLEAGSYEQYF
v_call: TRBV5-1
d_call: NA
clone_size: NA
j_call: TRBJ2-7

cdr3_nt: TGTGCCAGCAAGGGGAACACCGGGGAGCTGTTTTTT
cdr3_aa: CASKGNTGELFF
v_call: TRBV6-4
d_call: NA
clone_size: NA
j_call: TRBJ2-2

cdr3_nt: TGTGCCAGCAGCTTAGTCGACAGCTTGAACACTGAAGCTTTCTTT
cdr3_aa: CASSLVDSLNTEAFF
v_call: TRBV11-2
d_call: NA
clone_size: NA
j_call: TRBJ1-1

cdr3_nt: TGTGCCAGTAAGGGTGCCGAGGACAGGACACAAGAGACCCAGTACTTC
cdr3_aa: CASKGAEDRTQETQYF
v_call: TRBV19
d_call: TRBD1
clone_size: NA
j_call: TRBJ2-5

cdr3_nt: TGTGCCAGCAGCTCTGGCAGTTCCTATGGCTACACCTTC
cdr3_aa: CASSSGSSYGYTF
v_call: TRBV11-2
d_call: NA
clone_size: once
j_call: TRBJ1-2

cdr3_nt: TGCGCCAGCAGCTTGGGGGGGGGTACCGTCACCGGGGAGCTGTTTTTT
cdr3_aa: CASSLGGGTVTGELFF
v_call: TRBV5-1
d_call: TRBD2
clone_size: NA
j_call: TRBJ2-2

cdr3_nt: TGTGCCAGCAGCGTAGGCCCCGGCGATCAGCCCCAGCATTTT
cdr3_aa: CASSVGPGDQPQHF
v_call: TRBV9
d_call: NA
clone_size: NA
j_call: TRBJ1-5

cdr3_nt: TGTGCCAGCAGTTTCGGGCACCGTCACGAGCAGTACTTC
cdr3_aa: CASSFGHRHEQYF
v_call: TRBV27
d_call: NA
clone_size: NA
j_call: TRBJ2-7

cdr3_nt: TGTGCCAGCAGCTCGACAGGGGGAATAACAGATACGCAGTATTTT
cdr3_aa: CASSSTGGITDTQYF
v_call: TRBV7-3
d_call: TRBD1
clone_size: NA
j_call: TRBJ2-3

cdr3_nt: TGTGCCAGCAGCAAAACGTTCGCCGGCACAGATACGCAGTATTTT
cdr3_aa: CASSKTFAGTDTQYF
v_call: TRBV5-4
d_call: NA
clone_size: NA
j_call: TRBJ2-3

cdr3_nt: TGTGCCAGCAGTTTTAGGACTCGGGGCTACACCTTC
cdr3_aa: CASSFRTRGYTF
v_call: TRBV28
d_call: NA
clone_size: NA
j_call: TRBJ1-2

cdr3_nt: TGTGCCAGCAGGTATAGCGGGGGCTTAGAAGAGACCCAGTACTTC
cdr3_aa: CASRYSGGLEETQYF
v_call: TRBV7-9
d_call: TRBD2
clone_size: NA
j_call: TRBJ2-5

cdr3_nt: TGTGCCAGCAGCTTTCCTCTAGCGGGGGTAAGCACAGATACGCAGTATTTT
cdr3_aa: CASSFPLAGVSTDTQYF
v_call: TRBV7-2
d_call: TRBD2
clone_size: NA
j_call: TRBJ2-3

cdr3_nt: TGTGCCAGCAGAGGCGGAGCTGAGCAGTTCTTC
cdr3_aa: CASRGGAEQFF
v_call: TRBV21-1
d_call: NA
clone_size: NA
j_call: TRBJ2-1